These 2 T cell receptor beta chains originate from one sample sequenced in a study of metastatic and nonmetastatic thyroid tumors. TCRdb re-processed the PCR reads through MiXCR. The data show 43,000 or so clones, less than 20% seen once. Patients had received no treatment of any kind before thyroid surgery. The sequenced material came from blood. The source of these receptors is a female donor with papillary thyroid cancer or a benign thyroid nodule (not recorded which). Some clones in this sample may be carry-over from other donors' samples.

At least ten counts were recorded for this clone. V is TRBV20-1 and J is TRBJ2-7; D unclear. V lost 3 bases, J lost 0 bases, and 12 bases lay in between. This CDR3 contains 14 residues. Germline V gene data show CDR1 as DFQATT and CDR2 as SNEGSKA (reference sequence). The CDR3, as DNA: TGCAGTGCTAGGATCGACTTGCCCTCCTACGAGCAGTACTTC. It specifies CSARIDLPSYEQYF.

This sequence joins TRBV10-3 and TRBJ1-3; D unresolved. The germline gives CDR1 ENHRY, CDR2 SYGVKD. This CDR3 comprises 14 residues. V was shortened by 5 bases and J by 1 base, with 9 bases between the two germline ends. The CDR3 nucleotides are TGTGCCATCAGTACCGGGGTATCTGGAAACACCATATATTTT. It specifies CAISTGVSGNTIYF.